These 9 T cell receptor beta chains were all obtained from the same sample, sequenced in a study of T-cell memory formation after mild COVID-19. MiXCR, run by TCRdb on the 5' RACE reads, gives a single entry per CDR3 protein. The sample consists of more than 350,000 distinct CDR3 sequences, more than 15% of them appearing once. Material: PBMCs or a T cell subset sorted from them (not recorded which). Receptor source: a man aged 18 to 30 who had mild COVID-19 (a few samples of this study predate the infection). Cell type and time point are not known.

The V gene is TRBV7-6, the J gene TRBJ2-5; no reliable D call. Trimming removed 5 bases from V and 4 bases from J, with 17 bases in between. CDR1 SGHVS and CDR2 FNYEAQ come from the germline V gene. This CDR3 region has 15 residues. The CDR3, as DNA: TGTGCCAGCAGCCCCGCGGAGAGACCTTTAGAGACCCAGTACTTC. Translating it yields CASSPAERPLETQYF. Supplemented by reference TRBV7-6 and TRBJ2-5, the full variable domain reads GAGVSQSPRYKVTKRGQDVALRCDPISGHVSLYWYRQALGQGPEFLTYFNYEAQQDKSGLPNDRFSAERPEGSISTLTIQRTEQRDSAMYRCASSPAERPLETQYFGPGTRLLVL.

The chain joins TRBV30 to TRBJ2-2; 8 bases align to TRBD1. V lost 7 bases and J lost 4; bases outside the gene matches: 5. In germline, CDR1 is GTSNPN, CDR2 SVGIG (reference sequence). The CDR3 consists of 13 residues. The CDR3: CAFGQGGTGELFF. CDR3 coding DNA: TGTGCCTTTGGACAGGGCGGCACCGGGGAGCTGTTTTTT.

V usage is TRBV7-9 and J usage is TRBJ2-5; 16 bases are a match to TRBD2. With 5 bases clipped from V and 1 base from J, the junction kept 4 bases outside the gene matches. The CDR3 is made up of 17 amino acids. CDR1 SEHNR and CDR2 FQNEAQ come from the germline V gene (reference sequence). In nucleotides, the CDR3 is TGTGCCAGCAGCCCGGGGACTAGCGGGGGGGTCCAAGAGACCCAGTACTTC. Its protein is CASSPGTSGGVQETQYF.

This clonotype was observed a handful of times. V and J are TRBV5-1 and TRBJ1-2; no firm D call. CDR1 SGHRS and CDR2 YFSETQ come from the germline V gene. Trimming took off 3 bases at V and 0 bases at J, with 9 bases between the two ends. This CDR3 comprises 14 residues. CDR3 in amino acids: CASSSRGANYGYTF. CDR3 DNA sequence: TGCGCCAGCAGCTCGCGCGGGGCTAACTATGGCTACACCTTC.

The chain links TRBV9 to TRBJ1-1; the match to TRBD1 covers 7 bases. This CDR3 has 14 amino acids. Germline assignment: CDR1 SGDLS and CDR2 YYNGEE. V lost 3 bases and J lost 5; bases outside the gene matches: 7. The DNA of the CDR3 is TGTGCCAGCAGCGCCGAGGGGGCAGGGACTGAAGCTTTCTTT. It translates to CASSAEGAGTEAFF.

This clonotype was detected ten times or more. The CDR3 bases are TGTGCCAGCAGTTACTCCGTCGCTAGCACAGATACGCAGTATTTT. As protein: CASSYSVASTDTQYF. The chain uses TRBV6-2 or TRBV6-3 and TRBJ2-3; D call uncertain. Per germline, CDR1 MNHEY and CDR2 SVGEGT. The CDR3 covers 15 residues. Trimming cost V 0 bases and J 0 bases, with 7 bases left between them.

This clonotype was counted only a few times. This sequence joins TRBV5-1 and TRBJ2-5; D is possibly TRBD1 (5 bases). The CDR3 length is 15 residues. Trimming cost V 1 base and J 0 bases, with 10 bases left between them. The V gene's germline CDR1 is SGHRS and CDR2 YFSETQ. DNA of the CDR3: TGCGCCAGCAGCTTGCCCAGGGATAACCAAGAGACCCAGTACTTC. The encoded protein is CASSLPRDNQETQYF.

This rearrangement joins TRBV10-3 to TRBJ1-2, with 9 bases matching TRBD1. Germline loops: CDR1 ENHRY, CDR2 SYGVKD. The CDR3 totals 14 residues. J was trimmed by 5 bases and V by 6 bases; bases with no gene match: 7. CDR3 loop: CAISDGTGTYGYTF. DNA of the CDR3: TGTGCCATCAGCGATGGGACAGGGACGTATGGCTACACCTTC.

This clonotype showed up just a few times. V is TRBV12-3 or TRBV12-4 and J is TRBJ2-7, with 8 bases that match TRBD2. The CDR3 contains 15 residues. The J segment lost 0 bases and the V segment lost 5 bases, leaving 6 bases of the junction unmatched. The DNA for the CDR3 is TGTGCCAGCAGTCGAATAGCGGGAAGCTCCTACGAGCAGTACTTC. Translation: CASSRIAGSSYEQYF.